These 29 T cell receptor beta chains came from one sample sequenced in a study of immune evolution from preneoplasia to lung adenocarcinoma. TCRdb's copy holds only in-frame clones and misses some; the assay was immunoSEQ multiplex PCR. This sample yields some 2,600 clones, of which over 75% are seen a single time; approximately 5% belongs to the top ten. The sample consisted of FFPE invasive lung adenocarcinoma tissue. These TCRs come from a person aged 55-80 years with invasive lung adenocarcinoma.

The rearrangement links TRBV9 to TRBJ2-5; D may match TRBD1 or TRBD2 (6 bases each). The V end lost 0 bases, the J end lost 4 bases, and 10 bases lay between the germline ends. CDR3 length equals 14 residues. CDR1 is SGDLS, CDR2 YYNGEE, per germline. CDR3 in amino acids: CASSVEGGAETQYF. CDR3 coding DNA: TGTGCCAGCAGCGTAGAGGGGGGAGCAGAGACCCAGTACTTC.

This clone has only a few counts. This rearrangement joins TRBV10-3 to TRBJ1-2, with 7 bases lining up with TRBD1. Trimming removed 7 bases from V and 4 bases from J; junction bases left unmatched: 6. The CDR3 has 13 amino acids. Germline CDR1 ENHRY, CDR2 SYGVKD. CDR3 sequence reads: CAIKQGRRYGYTF. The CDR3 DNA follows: TGTGCCATCAAACAGGGGCGTCGCTATGGCTACACCTTC.

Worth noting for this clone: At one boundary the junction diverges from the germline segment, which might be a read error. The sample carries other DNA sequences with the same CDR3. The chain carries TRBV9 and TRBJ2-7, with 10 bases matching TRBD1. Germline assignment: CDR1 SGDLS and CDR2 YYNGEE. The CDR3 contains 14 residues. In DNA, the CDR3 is TGTGCTAGCAGCTCCGACAGGGGGCAGGACGAGCAGTACTTC. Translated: CASSSDRGQDEQYF.

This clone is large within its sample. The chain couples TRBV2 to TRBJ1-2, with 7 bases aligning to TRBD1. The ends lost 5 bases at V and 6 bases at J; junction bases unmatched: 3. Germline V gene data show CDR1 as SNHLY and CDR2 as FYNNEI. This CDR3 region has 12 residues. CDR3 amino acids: CASSPGTDGYTF. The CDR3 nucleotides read TGTGCCAGCAGTCCCGGGACAGATGGCTACACCTTC.

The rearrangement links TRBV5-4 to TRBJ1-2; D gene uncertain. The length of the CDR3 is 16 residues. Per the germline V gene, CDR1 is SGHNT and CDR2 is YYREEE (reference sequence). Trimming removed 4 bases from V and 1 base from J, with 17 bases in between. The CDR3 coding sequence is TGTGCCAGCAGCCCCGGTCCCGGCCTGGGTAACTATGGCTACACCTTC. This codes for CASSPGPGLGNYGYTF.

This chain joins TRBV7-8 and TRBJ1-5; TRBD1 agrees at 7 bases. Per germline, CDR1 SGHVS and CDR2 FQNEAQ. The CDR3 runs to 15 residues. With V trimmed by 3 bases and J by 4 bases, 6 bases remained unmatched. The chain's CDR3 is CASSLGDSLNQPQHF. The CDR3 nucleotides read TGTGCCAGCAGCTTGGGGGACAGCCTGAATCAGCCCCAGCATTTT.

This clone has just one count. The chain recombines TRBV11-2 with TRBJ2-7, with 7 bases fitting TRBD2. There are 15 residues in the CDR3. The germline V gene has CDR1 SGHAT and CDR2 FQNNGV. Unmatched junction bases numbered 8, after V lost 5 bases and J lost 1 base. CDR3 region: CASSARLALSYEQYF. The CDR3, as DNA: TGTGCCAGCAGCGCCCGACTAGCCCTGTCCTACGAGCAGTACTTC.

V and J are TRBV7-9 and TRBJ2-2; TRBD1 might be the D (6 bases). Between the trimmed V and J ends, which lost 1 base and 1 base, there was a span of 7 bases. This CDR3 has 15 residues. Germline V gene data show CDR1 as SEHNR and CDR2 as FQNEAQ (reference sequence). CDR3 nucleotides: TGTGCCAGCAGCTTAGGACAGGTGAACACCGGGGAGCTGTTTTTT. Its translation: CASSLGQVNTGELFF.

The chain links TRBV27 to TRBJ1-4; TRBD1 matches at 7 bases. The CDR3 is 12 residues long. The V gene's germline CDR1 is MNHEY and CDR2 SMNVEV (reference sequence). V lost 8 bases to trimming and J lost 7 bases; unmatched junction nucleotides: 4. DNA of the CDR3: TGTGCCAGCCGACAGGGTATTGAAAAACTGTTTTTT. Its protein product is CASRQGIEKLFF.

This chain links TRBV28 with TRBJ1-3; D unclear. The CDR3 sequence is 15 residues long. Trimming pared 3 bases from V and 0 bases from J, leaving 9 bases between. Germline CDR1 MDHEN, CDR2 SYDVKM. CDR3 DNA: TGTGCCAGCAGTTTGGAGGACCACTCTGGAAACACCATATATTTT. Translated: CASSLEDHSGNTIYF. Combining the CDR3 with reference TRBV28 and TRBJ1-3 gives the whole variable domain DVKVTQSSRYLVKRTGEKVFLECVQDMDHENMFWYRQDPGLGLRLIYFSYDVKMKEKGDIPEGYSVSREKKERFSLILESASTNQTSMYLCASSLEDHSGNTIYFGEGSWLTVV.

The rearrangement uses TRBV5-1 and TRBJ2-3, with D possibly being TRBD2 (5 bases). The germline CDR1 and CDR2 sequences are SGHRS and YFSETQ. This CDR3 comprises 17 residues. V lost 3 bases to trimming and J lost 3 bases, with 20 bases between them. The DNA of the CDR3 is TGCGCCAGCAGCTCCCGCCTACTAGACGGCTTAACAGATACGCAGTATTTT. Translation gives CASSSRLLDGLTDTQYF. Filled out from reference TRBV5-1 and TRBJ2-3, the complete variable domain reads KAGVTQTPRYLIKTRGQQVTLSCSPISGHRSVSWYQQTPGQGLQFLFEYFSETQRNKGNFPGRFSGRQFSNSRSEMNVSTLELGDSALYLCASSSRLLDGLTDTQYFGPGTRLTVL.

Written as DNA, the CDR3 is TGTGCCAGCAGTGAAGGGCCAGGGGGCGTGGAGACCCAGTACTTC. Encoded protein: CASSEGPGGVETQYF. This rearrangement joins TRBV6-1 to TRBJ2-5; 8 nucleotides line up with TRBD1. V shed 1 base, J shed 5 bases, and the junction held 6 bases outside the gene matches. This CDR3 has 15 amino acids. Germline CDR1 reads MNHNS; CDR2 reads SASEGT.

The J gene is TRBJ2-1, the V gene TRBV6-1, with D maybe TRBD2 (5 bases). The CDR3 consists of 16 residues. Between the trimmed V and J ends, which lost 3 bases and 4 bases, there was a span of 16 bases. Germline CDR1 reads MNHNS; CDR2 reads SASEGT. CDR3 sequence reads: CASSDRAAWEYNEQFF. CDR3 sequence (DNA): TGTGCCAGCAGTGATAGAGCGGCGTGGGAATACAATGAGCAGTTCTTC.

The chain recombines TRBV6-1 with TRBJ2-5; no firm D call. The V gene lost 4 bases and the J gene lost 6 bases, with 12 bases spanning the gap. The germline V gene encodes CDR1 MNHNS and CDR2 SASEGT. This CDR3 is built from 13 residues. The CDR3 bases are TGTGCCAGCAGTGGAACCGCAGCGCAGACCCAGTACTTC. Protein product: CASSGTAAQTQYF.

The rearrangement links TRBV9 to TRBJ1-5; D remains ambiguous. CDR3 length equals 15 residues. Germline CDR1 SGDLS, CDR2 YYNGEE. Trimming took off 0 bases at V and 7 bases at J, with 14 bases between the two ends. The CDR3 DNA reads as TGTGCCAGCAGCGTAGAGGCAGGTGCGGGACAGCCCCAGCATTTT. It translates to CASSVEAGAGQPQHF.

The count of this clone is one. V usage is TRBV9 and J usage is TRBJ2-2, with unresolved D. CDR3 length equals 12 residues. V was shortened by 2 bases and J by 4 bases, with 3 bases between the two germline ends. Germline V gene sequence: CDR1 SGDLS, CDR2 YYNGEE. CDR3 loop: CASSVGTGELFF. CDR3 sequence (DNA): TGTGCCAGCAGCGTCGGCACCGGGGAGCTGTTTTTT.

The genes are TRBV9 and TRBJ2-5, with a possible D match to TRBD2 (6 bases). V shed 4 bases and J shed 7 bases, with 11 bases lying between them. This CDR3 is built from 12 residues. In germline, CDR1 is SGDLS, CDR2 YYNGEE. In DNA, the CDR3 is TGTGCCAGCAGCACGCGGGAAGGGACCCAGTACTTC. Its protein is CASSTREGTQYF.

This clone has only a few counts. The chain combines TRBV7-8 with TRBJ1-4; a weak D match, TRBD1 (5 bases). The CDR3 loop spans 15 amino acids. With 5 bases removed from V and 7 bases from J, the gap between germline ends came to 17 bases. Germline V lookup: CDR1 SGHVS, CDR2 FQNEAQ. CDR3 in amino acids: CASSKSGGTFEKLFF. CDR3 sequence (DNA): TGTGCCAGCAGCAAGTCTGGGGGTACTTTTGAAAAACTGTTTTTT.

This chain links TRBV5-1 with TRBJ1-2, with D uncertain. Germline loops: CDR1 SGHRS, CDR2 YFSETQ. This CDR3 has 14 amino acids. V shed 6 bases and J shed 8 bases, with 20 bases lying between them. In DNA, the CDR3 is TGCGCCAGCACCACCGGGCCAGGTGCCGGGGGCTACACCTTC. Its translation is CASTTGPGAGGYTF.

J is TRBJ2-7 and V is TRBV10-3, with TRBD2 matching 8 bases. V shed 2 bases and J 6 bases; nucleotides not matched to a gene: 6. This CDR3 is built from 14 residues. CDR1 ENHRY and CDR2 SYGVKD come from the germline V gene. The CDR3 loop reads CAISEGSGVSEQYF. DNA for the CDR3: TGTGCCATCAGTGAGGGTAGCGGGGTCTCCGAGCAGTACTTC.

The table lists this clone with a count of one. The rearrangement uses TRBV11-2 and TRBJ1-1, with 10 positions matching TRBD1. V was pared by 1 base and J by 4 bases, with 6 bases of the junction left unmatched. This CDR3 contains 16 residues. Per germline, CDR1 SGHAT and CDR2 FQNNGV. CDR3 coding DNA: TGTGCCAGCAGCTTAGCGGGACAGGGGTTTGGCACTGAAGCTTTCTTT. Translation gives CASSLAGQGFGTEAFF.

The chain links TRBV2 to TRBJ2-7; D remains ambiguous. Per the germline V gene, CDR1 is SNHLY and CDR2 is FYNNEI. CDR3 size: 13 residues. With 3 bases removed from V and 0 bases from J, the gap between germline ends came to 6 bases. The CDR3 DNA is TGTGCCAGCAGTGAGACTGCCTCCTACGAGCAGTACTTC. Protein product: CASSETASYEQYF.

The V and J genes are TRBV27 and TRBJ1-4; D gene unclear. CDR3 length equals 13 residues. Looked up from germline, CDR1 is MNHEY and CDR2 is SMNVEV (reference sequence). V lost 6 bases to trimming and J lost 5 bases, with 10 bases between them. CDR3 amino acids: CASRATLNEKLFF. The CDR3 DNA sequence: TGTGCCAGCAGAGCGACTTTAAATGAAAAACTGTTTTTT.

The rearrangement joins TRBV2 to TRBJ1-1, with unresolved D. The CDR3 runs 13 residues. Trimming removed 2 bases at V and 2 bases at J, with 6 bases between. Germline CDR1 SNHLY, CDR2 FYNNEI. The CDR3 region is CASSEQANTEAFF. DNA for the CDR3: TGTGCCAGCAGTGAACAGGCTAACACTGAAGCTTTCTTT.

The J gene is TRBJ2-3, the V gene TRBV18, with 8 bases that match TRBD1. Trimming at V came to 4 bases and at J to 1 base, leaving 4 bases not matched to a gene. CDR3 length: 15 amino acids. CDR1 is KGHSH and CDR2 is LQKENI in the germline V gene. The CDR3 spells CASSLTGQGTDTQYF. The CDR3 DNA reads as TGTGCCAGCTCACTCACGGGACAGGGCACAGATACGCAGTATTTT.

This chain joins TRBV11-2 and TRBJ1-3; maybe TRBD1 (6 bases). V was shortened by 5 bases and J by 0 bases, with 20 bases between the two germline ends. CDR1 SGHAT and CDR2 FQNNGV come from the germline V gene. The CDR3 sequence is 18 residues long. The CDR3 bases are TGTGCCAGCAGCCCTAGGGGGGGGGTAGATTCCTCTGGAAACACCATATATTTT. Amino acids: CASSPRGGVDSSGNTIYF.

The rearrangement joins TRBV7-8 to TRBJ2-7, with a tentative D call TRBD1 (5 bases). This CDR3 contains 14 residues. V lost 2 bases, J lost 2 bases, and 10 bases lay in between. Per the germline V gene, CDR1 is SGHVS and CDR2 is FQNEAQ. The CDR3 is CASSLLQAAYEQYF. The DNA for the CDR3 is TGTGCCAGCAGCTTATTACAGGCGGCCTACGAGCAGTACTTC.

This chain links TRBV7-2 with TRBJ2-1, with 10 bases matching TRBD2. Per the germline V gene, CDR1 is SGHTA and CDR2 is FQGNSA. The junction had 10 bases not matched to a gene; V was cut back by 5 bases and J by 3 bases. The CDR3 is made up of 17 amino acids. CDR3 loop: CASSQAGGPRSYNEQFF. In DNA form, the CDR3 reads TGTGCCAGCAGCCAAGCGGGGGGGCCGAGGAGCTACAATGAGCAGTTCTTC.

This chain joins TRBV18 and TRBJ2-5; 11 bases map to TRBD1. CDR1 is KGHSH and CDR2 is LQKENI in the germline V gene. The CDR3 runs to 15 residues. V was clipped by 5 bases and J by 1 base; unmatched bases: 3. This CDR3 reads CASSTGTGGQETQYF. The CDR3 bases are TGTGCCAGCTCAACCGGGACAGGGGGCCAAGAGACCCAGTACTTC.